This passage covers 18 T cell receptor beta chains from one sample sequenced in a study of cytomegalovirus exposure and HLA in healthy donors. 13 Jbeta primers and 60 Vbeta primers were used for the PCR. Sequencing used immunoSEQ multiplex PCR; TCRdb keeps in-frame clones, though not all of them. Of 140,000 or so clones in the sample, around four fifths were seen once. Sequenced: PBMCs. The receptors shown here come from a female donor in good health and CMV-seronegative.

CDR3 sequence: CASSVGNRAYYGYTF. CDR3 nucleotide sequence: TGTGCCAGCAGCGTAGGTAACAGGGCTTACTATGGCTACACCTTC. J is TRBJ1-2 and V is TRBV9; tentative D call: TRBD1 (6 bases). V was pared by 0 bases and J by 3 bases, with 12 bases between. The CDR3 extends over 15 amino acids. Germline V gene sequence: CDR1 SGDLS, CDR2 YYNGEE.

The CDR3 nucleotides are TGTGCCAGTAGTATAGGAGGACAGCCCGGCAACTATGGCTACACCTTC. It is translated as CASSIGGQPGNYGYTF. The gene calls are TRBV19 and TRBJ1-2; TRBD1 is a possible D gene (6 bases). CDR3 size: 16 residues. CDR1 LNHDA and CDR2 SQIVND come from the germline V gene (reference sequence). Trimming stripped 1 base from V and 2 bases from J, with 14 bases between.

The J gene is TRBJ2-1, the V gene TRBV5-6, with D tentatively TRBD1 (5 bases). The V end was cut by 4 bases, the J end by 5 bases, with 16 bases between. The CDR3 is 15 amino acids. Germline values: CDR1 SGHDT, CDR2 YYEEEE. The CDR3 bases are TGTGCCAGCAGCCGTCCCTCCGACAGAAACAATGAGCAGTTCTTC. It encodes CASSRPSDRNNEQFF.

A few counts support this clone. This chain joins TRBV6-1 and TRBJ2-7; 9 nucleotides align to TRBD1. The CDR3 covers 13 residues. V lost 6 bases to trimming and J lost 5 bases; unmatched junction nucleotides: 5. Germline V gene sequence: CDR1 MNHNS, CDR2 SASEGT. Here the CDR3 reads CASRRQGVDEQYF. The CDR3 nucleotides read TGTGCCAGCAGACGACAGGGGGTTGACGAGCAGTACTTC.

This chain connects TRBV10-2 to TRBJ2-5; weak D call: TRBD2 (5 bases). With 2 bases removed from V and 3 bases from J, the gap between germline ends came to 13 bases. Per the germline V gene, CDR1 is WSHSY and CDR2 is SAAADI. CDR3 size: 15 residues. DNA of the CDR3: TGCGCCAGCAGTGAGGCGGGTTTGGGCAAAGAGACCCAGTACTTC. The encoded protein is CASSEAGLGKETQYF.

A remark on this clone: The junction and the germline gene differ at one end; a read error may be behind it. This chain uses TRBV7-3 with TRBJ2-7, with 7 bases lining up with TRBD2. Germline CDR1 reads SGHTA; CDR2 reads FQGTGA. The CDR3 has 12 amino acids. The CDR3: CSSSLDAGEKYF. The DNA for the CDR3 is TGTTCCAGCAGCTTAGATGCGGGGGAGAAGTACTTC.

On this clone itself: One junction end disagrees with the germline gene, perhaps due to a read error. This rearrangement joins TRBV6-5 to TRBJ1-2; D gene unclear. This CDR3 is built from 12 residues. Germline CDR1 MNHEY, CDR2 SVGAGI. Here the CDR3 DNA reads TGTGCCAGCAGTGGCACGAACTATGGCTACCCCTTC. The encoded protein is CASSGTNYGYPF.

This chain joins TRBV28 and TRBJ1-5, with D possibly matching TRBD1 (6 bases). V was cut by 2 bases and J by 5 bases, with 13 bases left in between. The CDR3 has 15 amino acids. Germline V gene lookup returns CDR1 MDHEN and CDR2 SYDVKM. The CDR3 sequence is CASSLPIAGDQPQHF. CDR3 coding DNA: TGTGCCAGCAGTTTACCTATTGCAGGGGATCAGCCCCAGCATTTT.

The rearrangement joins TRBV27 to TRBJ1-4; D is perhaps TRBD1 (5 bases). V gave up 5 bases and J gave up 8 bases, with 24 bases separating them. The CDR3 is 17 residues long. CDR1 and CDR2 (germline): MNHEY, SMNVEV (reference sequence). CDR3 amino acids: CASSRTTGAIKKEKLFF. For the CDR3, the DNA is TGTGCCAGCAGTCGGACTACCGGGGCTATAAAGAAGGAAAAACTGTTTTTT.

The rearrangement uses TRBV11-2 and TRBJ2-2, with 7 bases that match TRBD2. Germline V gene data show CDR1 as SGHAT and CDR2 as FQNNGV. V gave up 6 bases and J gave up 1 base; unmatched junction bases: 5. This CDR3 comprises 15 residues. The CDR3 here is CASSYGLGNTGELFF. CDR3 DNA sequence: TGTGCCAGCAGTTACGGACTAGGGAACACCGGGGAGCTGTTTTTT.

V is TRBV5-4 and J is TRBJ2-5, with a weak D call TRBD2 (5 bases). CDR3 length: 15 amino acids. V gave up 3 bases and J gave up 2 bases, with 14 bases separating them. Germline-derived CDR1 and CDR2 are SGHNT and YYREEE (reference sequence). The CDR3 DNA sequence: TGTGCCAGCAGCTGGGGAGAGAGCCAACAAGAGACCCAGTACTTC. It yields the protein CASSWGESQQETQYF.

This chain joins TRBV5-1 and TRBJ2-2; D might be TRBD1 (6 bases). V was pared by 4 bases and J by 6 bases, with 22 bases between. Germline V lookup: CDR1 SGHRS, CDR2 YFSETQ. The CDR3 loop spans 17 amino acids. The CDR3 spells CASSHILQGSSAGELFF. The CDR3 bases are TGCGCCAGCAGCCATATCTTACAGGGTTCATCGGCCGGGGAGCTGTTTTTT.

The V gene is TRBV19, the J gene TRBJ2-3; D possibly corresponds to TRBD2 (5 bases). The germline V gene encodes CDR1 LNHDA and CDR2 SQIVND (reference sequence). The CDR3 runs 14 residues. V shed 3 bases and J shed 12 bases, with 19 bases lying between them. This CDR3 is CASSIGGTGLDQYF. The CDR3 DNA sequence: TGTGCCAGTAGTATTGGAGGAACCGGGCTTGATCAGTATTTT.

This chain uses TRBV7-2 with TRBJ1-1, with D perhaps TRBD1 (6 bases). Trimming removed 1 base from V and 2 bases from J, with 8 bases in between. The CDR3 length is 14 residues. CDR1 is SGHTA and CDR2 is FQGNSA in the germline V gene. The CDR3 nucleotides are TGTGCCAGCAGCTTAGGGACAGCTAACACTGAAGCTTTCTTT. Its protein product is CASSLGTANTEAFF.

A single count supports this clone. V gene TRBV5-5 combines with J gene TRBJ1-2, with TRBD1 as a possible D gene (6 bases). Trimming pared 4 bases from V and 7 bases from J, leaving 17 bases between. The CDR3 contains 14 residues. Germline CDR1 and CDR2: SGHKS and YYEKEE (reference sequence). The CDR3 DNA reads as TGTGCCAGCAGCCTACCGGGGGGGGCTGGTGGCTACACCTTC. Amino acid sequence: CASSLPGGAGGYTF.

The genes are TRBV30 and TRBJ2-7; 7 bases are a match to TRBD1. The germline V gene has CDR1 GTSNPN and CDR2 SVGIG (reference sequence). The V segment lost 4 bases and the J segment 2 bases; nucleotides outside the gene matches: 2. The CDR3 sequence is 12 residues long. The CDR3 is CAWNQGAYEQYF. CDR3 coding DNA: TGTGCCTGGAATCAGGGGGCCTACGAGCAGTACTTC.

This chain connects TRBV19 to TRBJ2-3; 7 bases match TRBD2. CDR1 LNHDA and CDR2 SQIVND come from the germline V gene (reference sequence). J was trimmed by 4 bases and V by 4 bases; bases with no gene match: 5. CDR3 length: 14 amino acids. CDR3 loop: CASSTGLDADTQYF. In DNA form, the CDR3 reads TGTGCCAGTAGTACAGGACTAGACGCAGATACGCAGTATTTT.

CDR3 DNA sequence: TGTGCCAGCAGCCCTAGCGGGGTGGGTCGGTACGAGCAGTACTTC. Protein: CASSPSGVGRYEQYF. The chain combines TRBV7-2 with TRBJ2-7; 9 bases match TRBD2. Per the germline V gene, CDR1 is SGHTA and CDR2 is FQGNSA. The J segment lost 4 bases and the V segment lost 5 bases, leaving 9 bases of the junction unmatched. CDR3 length: 15 residues.